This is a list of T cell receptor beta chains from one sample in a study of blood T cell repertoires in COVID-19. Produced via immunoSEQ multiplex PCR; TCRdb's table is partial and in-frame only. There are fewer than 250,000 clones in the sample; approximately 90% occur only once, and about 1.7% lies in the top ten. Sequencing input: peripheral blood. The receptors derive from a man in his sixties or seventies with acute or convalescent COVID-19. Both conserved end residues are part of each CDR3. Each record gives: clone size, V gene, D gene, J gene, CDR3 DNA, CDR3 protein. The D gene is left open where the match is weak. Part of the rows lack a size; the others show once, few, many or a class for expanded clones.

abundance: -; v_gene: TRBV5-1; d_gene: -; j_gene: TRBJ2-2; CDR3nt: TGCGCCAGCAGATCCGGACATACACGAGCGAACACCGGGGAGCTGTTTTTT; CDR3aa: CASRSGHTRANTGELFF
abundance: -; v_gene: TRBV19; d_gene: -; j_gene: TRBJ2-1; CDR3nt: TGTGCCAGTAGTATAGTAGGCTGGAGCGACAATGAGCAGTTCTTC; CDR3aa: CASSIVGWSDNEQFF
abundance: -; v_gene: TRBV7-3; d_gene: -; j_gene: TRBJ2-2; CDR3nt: TGTGCCAGCAGCTTAACAGGGACATCGAACACCGGGGAGCTGTTTTTT; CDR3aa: CASSLTGTSNTGELFF
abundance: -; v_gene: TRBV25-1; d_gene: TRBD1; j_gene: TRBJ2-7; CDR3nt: TGTGCCAGCACCGGAAACAGGGGAACCTACGAGCAGTACTTC; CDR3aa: CASTGNRGTYEQYF
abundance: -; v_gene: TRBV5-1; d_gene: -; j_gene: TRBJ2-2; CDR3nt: TGCGCCAGCAGCTTACAGCTAGCGACGAACACCGGGGAGCTGTTTTTT; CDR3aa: CASSLQLATNTGELFF
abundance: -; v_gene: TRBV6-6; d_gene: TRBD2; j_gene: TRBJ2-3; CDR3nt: TGTGCCAGCAGCCCCGGGGGGCTAGCGGGAGGGCCCAGGCGAACAGATACGCAGTATTTT; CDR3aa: CASSPGGLAGGPRRTDTQYF
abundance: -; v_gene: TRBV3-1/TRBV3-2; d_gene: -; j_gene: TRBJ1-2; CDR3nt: TGTGCCAGCAGCCAAGATAGGGAGGGTGGCTACACCTTC; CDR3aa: CASSQDREGGYTF
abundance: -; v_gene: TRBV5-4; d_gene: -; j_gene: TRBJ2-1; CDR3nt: TGTGCCAGCAGCTTGAATTCCGAGGATGAGCAGTTCTTC; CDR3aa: CASSLNSEDEQFF
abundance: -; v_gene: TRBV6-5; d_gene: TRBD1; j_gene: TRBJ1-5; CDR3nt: TGTGCCAGCAGTAGACAGGGACGCAATCAGCCCCAGCATTTT; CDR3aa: CASSRQGRNQPQHF
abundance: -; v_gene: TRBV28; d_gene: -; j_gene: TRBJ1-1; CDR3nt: TGTGCCAGCAGTTTCAGGAGGAATACTGAAGCTTTCTTT; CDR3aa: CASSFRRNTEAFF
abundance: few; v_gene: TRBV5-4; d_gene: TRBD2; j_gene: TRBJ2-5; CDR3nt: TGTGCCAGCAGCTTGCGGGAGGGCACAGAGACCCAGTACTTC; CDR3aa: CASSLREGTETQYF
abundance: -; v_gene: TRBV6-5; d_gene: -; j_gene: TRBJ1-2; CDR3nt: TGTGCCAGCAGCGTCGGGAGGTTTGATGGCTACACCTTC; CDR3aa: CASSVGRFDGYTF
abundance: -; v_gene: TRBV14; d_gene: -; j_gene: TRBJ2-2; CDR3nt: TGTGCCAGCAGCCAAGGGCAGGGTGTAACCGGGGAGCTGTTTTTT; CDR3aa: CASSQGQGVTGELFF
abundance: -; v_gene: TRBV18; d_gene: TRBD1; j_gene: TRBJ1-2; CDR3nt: TGTGCCAGCTCACCACCCGGGACAGGGACCTATGGCTACACCTTC; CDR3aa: CASSPPGTGTYGYTF
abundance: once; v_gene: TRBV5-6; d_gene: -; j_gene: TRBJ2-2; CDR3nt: TGTGCCAGCAGCGTCCGGGGGCGCGGGGCGGGGGCCGGGGAGCTGTTTTTT; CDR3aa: CASSVRGRGAGAGELFF
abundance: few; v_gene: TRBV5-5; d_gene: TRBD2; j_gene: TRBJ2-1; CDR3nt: TGTGCCAGCAGCTTTCTAGCGGGATTGTACAATGAGCAGTTCTTC; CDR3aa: CASSFLAGLYNEQFF
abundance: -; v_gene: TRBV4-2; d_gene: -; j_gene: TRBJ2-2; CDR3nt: TGTGCCAGCAGCCAGCGGACAACGAACACCGGGGAGCTGTTTTTT; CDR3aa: CASSQRTTNTGELFF
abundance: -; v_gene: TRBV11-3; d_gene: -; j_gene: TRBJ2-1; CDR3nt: TGTGCCAGCAGCCCATCCGGACAGTACAATGAGCAGTTCTTC; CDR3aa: CASSPSGQYNEQFF
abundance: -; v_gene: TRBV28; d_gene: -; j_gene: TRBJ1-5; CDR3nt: TGTGCCAGCAGTTTAGGCAGTCTTCTTAGCAATCAGCCCCAGCATTTT; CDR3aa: CASSLGSLLSNQPQHF
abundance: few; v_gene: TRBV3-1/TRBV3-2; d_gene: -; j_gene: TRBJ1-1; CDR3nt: TGTGCCAGCAGCCAAACCGACAGCCTAAACACTGAAGCTTTCTTT; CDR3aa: CASSQTDSLNTEAFF
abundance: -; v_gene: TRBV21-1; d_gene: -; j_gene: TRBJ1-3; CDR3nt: TGTGCCAGCAGCAATTTGGGGCAAAACGGGAACACCATATATTTT; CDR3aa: CASSNLGQNGNTIYF
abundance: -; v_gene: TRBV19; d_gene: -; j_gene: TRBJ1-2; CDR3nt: TGTGCCAGTGATACAGGGTTCTATGGCTACACCTTC; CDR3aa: CASDTGFYGYTF
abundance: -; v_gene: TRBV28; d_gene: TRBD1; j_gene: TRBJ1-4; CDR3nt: TGTGCCAGCAGTTCTCCGGGACAGGGTGAAAAACTGTTTTTT; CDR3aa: CASSSPGQGEKLFF
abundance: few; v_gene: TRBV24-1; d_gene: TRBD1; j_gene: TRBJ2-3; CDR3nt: TGTGCCACCAGTGCCCCCGGGACAGAAGATACGCAGTATTTT; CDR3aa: CATSAPGTEDTQYF
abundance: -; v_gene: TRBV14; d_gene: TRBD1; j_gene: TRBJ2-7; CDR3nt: TGTGCCAGCAGCCAACAGACAGGGGGCTACGAGCAGTACTTC; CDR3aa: CASSQQTGGYEQYF
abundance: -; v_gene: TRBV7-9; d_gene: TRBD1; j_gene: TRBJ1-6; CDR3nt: TGTGCCAGCAGCTTAGCGGTGACAGGGCATAATTCACCCCTCCACTTT; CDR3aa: CASSLAVTGHNSPLHF
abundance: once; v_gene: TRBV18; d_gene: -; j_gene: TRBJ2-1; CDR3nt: TGTGCCAGCTCACCAGGAGGGCCTGAGCAGTTCTTC; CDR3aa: CASSPGGPEQFF
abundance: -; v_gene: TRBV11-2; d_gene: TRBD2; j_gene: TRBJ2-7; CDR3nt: TGTGCCAGCAGCAGTCCCGGGACTAGCGGGAGCGGGTCCTACGAGCAGTACTTC; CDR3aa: CASSSPGTSGSGSYEQYF
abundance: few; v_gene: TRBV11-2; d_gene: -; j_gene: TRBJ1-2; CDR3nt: TGTGCCAGCAGCTTAGCCCCTGTGGGGGGCTATGGCTACACCTTC; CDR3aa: CASSLAPVGGYGYTF
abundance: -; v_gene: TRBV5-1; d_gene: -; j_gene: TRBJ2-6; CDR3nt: TGCGCCAGCAGCTCGGAGTTACCCGGGGCCAACGTCCTGACTTTC; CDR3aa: CASSSELPGANVLTF
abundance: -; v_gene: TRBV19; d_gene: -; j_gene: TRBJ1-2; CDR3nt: TGTGCCAGTAGTATACTATCGAGGGCTGGCTACACCTTC; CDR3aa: CASSILSRAGYTF
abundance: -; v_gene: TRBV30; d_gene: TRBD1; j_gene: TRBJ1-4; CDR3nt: TGTGCCTGGAATATCAGGGGGCAGAATGAAAAACTGTTTTTT; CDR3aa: CAWNIRGQNEKLFF
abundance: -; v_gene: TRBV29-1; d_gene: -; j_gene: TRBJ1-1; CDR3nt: TGCAGCGTTGAAAAAGGAACGGGCACTGAAGCTTTCTTT; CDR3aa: CSVEKGTGTEAFF
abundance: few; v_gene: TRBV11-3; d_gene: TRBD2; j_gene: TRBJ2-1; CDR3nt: TGTGCCAGCAGCTTAGGGACTAGCGTAAAAGCCTACAATGAGCAGTTCTTC; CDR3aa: CASSLGTSVKAYNEQFF
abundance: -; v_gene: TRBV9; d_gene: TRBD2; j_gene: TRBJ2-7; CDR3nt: TGTGCCAGCAGCGCCGGGGGGGCGAAGCAGTACTTC; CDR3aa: CASSAGGAKQYF
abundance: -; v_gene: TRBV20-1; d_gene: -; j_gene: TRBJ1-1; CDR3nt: TGCAGTGTAGACACTGAAGCTTTCTTT; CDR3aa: CSVDTEAFF
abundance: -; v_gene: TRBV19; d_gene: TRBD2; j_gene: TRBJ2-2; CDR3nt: TGTGCCAGTAGTATAGCGTCGGGAGGGTTCGGGGAGCTGTTTTTT; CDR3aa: CASSIASGGFGELFF
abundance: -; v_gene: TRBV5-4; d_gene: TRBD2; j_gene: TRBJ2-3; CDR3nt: TGTGCCAGTAAATCCGGCCGCGGGAGTACAGATACGCAGTATTTT; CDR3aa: CASKSGRGSTDTQYF
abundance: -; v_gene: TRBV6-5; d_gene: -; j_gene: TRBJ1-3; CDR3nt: TGTGCCAGCAGTTACTCGATTGGCGGGGATGGAAACACCATATATTTT; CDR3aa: CASSYSIGGDGNTIYF
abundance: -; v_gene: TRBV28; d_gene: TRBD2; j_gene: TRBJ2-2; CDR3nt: TGTGCCAGCAGTCTGGGACTAGCGGTTAACACCGGGGAGCTGTTTTTT; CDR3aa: CASSLGLAVNTGELFF
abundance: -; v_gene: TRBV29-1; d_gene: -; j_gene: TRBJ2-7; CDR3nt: TGCAGCGTTCAAATCCACTACGAGCAGTACTTC; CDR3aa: CSVQIHYEQYF
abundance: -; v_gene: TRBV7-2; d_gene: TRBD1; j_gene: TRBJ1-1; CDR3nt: TGTGCCAGCAGCACACGGGACAGGGGGCAGTCGAACACTGAAGCTTTCTTT; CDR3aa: CASSTRDRGQSNTEAFF
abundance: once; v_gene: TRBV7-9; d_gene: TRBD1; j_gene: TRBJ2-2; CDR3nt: TGTGCCAGCAGCTTTCTACAGGGGGCGCGCGGGGAGCTGTTTTTT; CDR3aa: CASSFLQGARGELFF
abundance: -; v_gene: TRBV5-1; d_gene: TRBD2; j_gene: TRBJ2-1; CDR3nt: TGCGCCAGCAGCTCCCTGGGTAGCGGGGGATATGAGCAGTTCTTC; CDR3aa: CASSSLGSGGYEQFF
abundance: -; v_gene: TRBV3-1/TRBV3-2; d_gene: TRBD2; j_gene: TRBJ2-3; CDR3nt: TGTGCCAGCAGCGCCCGGACTAGCGGACCAAGCACAGATACGCAGTATTTT; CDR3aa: CASSARTSGPSTDTQYF
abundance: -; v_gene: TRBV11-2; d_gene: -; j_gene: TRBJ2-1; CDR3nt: TGTGCCAGCAGCTTAGCCTATTCCTACAATGAGCAGTTCTTC; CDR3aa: CASSLAYSYNEQFF
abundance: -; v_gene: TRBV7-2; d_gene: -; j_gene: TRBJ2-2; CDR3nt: TGTGCCAGCAGCCAGACTAGGGGAGGCACCGGGGAGCTGTTTTTT; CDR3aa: CASSQTRGGTGELFF
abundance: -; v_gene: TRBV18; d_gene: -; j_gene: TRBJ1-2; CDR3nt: TGTGCCAGCTCACCGAGACTCTATGGCTACACCTTC; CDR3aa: CASSPRLYGYTF
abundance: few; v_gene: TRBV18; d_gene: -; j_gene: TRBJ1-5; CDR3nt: TGTGCCAGCTCACCAGGGTCGGGGCAGCCCCAGCATTTT; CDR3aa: CASSPGSGQPQHF
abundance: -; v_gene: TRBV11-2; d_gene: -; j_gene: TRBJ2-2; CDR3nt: TGTGCCAGCAGCCCCCGGTTAGAGGGGGAGCTGTTTTTT; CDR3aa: CASSPRLEGELFF
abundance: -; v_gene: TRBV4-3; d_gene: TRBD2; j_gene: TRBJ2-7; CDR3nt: TGCGCCAGCAGCCGAGGGACTAGCGGGAGCTACGAGCAGTACTTC; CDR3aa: CASSRGTSGSYEQYF
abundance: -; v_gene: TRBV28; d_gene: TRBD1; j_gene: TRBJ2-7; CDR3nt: TGTGCCAGCAGTCAGGGTGGGACAGGGAACTACGAGCAGTACTTC; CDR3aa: CASSQGGTGNYEQYF
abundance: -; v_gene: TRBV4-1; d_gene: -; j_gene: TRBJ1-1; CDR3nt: TGCGCCAGCAGCCTCCTGGGGACTAGGGAATCGGAAGCTTTCTTT; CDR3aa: CASSLLGTRESEAFF
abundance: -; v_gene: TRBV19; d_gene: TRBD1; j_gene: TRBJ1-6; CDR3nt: TGTGCCAGTAGTGGACAGGGACTATCACCCCTCCACTTT; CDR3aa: CASSGQGLSPLHF
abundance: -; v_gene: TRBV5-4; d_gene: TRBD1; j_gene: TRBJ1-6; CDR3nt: TGTGCCAGCAGCTTGGGGGGGGACAGCAATTCACCCCTCCACTTT; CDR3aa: CASSLGGDSNSPLHF
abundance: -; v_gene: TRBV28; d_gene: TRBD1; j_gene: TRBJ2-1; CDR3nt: TGTGCCAGCAGCGCAGGGGGCGCGGTCTATGAGCAGTTCTTC; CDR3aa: CASSAGGAVYEQFF
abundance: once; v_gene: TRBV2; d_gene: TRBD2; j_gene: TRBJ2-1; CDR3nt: TGTGCCAGCAGTAAAGGACTAGCGGGAGTAGGTGAGCAGTTCTTC; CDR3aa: CASSKGLAGVGEQFF
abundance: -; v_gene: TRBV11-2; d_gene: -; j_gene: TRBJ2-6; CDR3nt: TGTGCCAGCAGCTTAGCAGGGGCCAACGTCCTGACTTTC; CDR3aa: CASSLAGANVLTF
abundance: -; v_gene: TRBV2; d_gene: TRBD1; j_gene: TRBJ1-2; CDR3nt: TGTGCCAGCAGTTTGGGACAGACTAACTATGGCTACACCTTC; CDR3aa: CASSLGQTNYGYTF
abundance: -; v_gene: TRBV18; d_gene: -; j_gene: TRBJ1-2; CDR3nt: TGTGCCAGCTCACCACGGTCAGGGGATAACTATGGCTACACCTTC; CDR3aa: CASSPRSGDNYGYTF